These 3 T cell receptor beta chains were all obtained from the same sample, sequenced in a study of cytomegalovirus exposure and HLA in healthy donors. With 60 Vbeta and 13 Jbeta primers, the PCR was carried out. Some clones are missing from TCRdb's copy, which holds only in-frame ones; the method was immunoSEQ multiplex PCR. The sample has fewer than 250,000 clones; 60% to 85% are singletons. Sequences were obtained from PBMCs. The receptors were sampled from a woman in her 40s in good health and CMV-seronegative.

This clone was seen a handful of times. The genes are TRBV4-3 and TRBJ2-5, with 12 bases aligning to TRBD2. After removal of 4 bases from V and 5 bases from J, the junction contained 2 bases not matched to a gene. CDR1 is LGHNA, CDR2 YSLEER, per germline. CDR3 length: 14 amino acids. This CDR3 reads CASSPLAGGETQYF. The CDR3 nucleotides are TGCGCCAGCAGCCCTCTAGCGGGAGGGGAGACCCAGTACTTC.

J is TRBJ2-2 and V is TRBV7-2; the match to TRBD1 covers 8 bases. V lost 5 bases, J lost 4 bases, and 6 bases stayed unmatched. This CDR3 has 15 residues. The V gene's germline CDR1 is SGHTA and CDR2 FQGNSA. The CDR3, as DNA: TGTGCCAGCAGCCAGGACAGGGCGAGCACCGGGGAGCTGTTTTTT. This translates into CASSQDRASTGELFF.

CDR3 in DNA: TGTGCCAGCAGCTTAGTAGTGGGACTAACAGAGACCCAGTACTTC. Amino acid sequence: CASSLVVGLTETQYF. V usage is TRBV7-2 and J usage is TRBJ2-5; TRBD2 matches at 7 bases. The CDR3 loop spans 15 amino acids. CDR1 is SGHTA, CDR2 FQGNSA, per germline. The junction had 6 bases not matched to a gene; V was cut back by 1 base and J by 4 bases.